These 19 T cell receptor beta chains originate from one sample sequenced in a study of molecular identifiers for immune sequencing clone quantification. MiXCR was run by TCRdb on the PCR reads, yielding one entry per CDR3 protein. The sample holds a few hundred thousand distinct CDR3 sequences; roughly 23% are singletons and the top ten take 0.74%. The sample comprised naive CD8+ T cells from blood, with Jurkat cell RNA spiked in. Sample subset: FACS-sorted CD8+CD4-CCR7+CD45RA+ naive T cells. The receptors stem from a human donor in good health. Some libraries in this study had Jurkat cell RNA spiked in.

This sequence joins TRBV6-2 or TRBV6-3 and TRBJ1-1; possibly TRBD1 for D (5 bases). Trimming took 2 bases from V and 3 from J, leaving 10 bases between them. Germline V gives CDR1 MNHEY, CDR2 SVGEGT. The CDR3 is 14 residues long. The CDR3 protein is CASSYVQGYTEAFF. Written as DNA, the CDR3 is TGTGCCAGCAGTTACGTGCAGGGTTACACTGAAGCTTTCTTT.

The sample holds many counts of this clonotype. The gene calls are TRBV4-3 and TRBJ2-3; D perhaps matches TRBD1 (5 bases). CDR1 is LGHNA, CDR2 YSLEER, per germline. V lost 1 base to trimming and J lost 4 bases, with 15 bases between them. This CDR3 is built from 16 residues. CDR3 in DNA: TGCGCCAGCAGCCAAGGGTTCACCCCAGGGTCAGATACGCAGTATTTT. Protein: CASSQGFTPGSDTQYF.

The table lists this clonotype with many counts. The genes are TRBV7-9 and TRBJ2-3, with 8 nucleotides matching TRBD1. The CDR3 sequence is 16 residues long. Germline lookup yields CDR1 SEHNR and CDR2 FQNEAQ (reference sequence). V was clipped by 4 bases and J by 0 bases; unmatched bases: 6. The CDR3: CASSSLDRVSTDTQYF. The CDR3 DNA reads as TGTGCCAGCAGCTCACTGGACAGGGTGAGCACAGATACGCAGTATTTT.

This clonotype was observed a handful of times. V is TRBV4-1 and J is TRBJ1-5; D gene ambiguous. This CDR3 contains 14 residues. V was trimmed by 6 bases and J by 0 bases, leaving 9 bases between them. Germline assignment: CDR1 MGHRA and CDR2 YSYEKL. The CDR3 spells CASSSESSNQPQHF. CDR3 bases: TGCGCCAGCAGTTCGGAGTCTAGCAATCAGCCCCAGCATTTT.

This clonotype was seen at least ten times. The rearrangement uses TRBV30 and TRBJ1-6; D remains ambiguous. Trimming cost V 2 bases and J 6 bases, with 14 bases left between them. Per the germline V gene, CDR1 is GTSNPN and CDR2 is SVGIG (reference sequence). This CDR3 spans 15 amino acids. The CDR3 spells CAWSSLSRVNSPLHF. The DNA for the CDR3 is TGTGCCTGGAGTTCCCTCTCCAGAGTTAATTCACCCCTCCACTTT.

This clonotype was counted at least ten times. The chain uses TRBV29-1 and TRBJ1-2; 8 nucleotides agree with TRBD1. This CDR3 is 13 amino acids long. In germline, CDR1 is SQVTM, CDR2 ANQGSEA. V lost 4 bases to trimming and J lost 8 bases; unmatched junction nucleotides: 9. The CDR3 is CSVVLDRVPGYTF. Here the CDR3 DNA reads TGCAGCGTTGTGTTGGACAGGGTACCCGGCTACACCTTC.

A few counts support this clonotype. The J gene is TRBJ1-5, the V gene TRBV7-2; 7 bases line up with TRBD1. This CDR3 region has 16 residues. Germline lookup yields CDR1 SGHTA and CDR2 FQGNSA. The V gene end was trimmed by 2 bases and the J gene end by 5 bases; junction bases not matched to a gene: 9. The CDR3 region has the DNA TGTGCCAGCAGCTTAATCTCAGGGGGTGGCGATCAGCCCCAGCATTTT. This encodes CASSLISGGGDQPQHF. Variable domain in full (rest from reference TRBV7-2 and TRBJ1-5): GAGVSQSPSNKVTEKGKDVELRCDPISGHTALYWYRQSLGQGLEFLIYFQGNSAPDKSGLPSDRFSAERTGGSVSTLTIQRTQQEDSAVYLCASSLISGGGDQPQHFGDGTRLSIL.

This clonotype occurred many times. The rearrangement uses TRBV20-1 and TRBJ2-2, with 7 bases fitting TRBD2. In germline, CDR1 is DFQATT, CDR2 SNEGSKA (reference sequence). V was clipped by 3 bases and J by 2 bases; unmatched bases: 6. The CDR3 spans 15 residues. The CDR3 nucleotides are TGCAGTGCTAGGCCCCGGGACTACAACACCGGGGAGCTGTTTTTT. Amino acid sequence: CSARPRDYNTGELFF.

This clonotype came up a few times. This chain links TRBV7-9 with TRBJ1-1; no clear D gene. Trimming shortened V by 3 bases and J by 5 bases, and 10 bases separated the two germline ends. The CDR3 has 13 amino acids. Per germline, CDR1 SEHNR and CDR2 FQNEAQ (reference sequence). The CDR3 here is CASSFQSGTEAFF. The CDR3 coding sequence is TGTGCCAGCAGCTTTCAGTCGGGGACTGAAGCTTTCTTT.

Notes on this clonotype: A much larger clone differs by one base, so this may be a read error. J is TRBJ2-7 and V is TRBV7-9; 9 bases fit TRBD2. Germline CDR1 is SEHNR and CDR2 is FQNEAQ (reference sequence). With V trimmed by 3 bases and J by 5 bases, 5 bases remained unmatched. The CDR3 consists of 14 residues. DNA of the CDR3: TGTGCCAGCAGCTTTGGCGGGGGGGCCGACGAGCAGTACTTC. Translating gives CASSFGGGADEQYF.

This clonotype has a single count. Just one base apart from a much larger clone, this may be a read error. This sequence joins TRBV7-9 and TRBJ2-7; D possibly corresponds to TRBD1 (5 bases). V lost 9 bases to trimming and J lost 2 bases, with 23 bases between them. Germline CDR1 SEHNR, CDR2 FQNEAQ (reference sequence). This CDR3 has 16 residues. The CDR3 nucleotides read TGTGCCAGAAGCCCGACGACGGTCAGGGTACCCTACGAGCAGTACTTC. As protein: CARSPTTVRVPYEQYF.

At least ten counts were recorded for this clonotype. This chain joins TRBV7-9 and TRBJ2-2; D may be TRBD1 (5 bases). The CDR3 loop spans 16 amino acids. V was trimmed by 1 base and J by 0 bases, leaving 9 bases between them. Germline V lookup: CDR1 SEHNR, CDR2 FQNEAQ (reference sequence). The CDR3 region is CASSLVDIANTGELFF. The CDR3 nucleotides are TGTGCCAGCAGCTTAGTGGACATCGCGAACACCGGGGAGCTGTTTTTT.

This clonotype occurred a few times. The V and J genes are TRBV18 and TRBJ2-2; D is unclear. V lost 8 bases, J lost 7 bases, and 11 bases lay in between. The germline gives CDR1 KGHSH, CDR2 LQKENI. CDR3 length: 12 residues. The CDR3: CASTDRFGELFF. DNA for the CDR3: TGTGCCAGCACGGACCGGTTCGGGGAGCTGTTTTTT.

CDR3 coding DNA: TGTGCCAGCAGCGTAGAAGGTAGCGGGGGGGCCGGCACAGATACGCAGTATTTT. It translates to CASSVEGSGGAGTDTQYF. The chain carries TRBV9 and TRBJ2-3; TRBD2 matches at 11 bases. The CDR3 sequence is 18 residues long. The germline CDR1 and CDR2 sequences are SGDLS and YYNGEE. V lost 0 bases, J lost 1 base, and 7 bases stayed unmatched.

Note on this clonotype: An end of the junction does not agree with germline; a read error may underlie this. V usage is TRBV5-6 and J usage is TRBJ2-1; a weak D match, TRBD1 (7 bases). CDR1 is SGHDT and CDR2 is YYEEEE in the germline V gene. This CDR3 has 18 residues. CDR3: CASSFSFGAGQTYDEQFF. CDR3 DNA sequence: TGTGCCAGCAGCTTTAGTTTCGGCGCGGGACAGACCTACGATGAGCAGTTCTTC.

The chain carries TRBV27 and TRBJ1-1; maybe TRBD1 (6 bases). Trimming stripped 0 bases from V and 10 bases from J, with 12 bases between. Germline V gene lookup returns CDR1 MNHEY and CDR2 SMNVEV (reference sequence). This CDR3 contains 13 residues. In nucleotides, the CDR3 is TGTGCCAGCAGTTTATCTTCAGGGGTTGGAGCTTTCTTT. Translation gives CASSLSSGVGAFF.

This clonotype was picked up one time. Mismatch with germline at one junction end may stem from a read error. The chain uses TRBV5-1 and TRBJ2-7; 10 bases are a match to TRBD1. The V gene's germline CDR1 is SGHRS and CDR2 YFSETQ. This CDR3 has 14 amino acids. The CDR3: CASPVRDRGYAQYF. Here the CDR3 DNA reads TGCGCCAGTCCCGTCCGGGACAGGGGCTACGCGCAGTACTTC.

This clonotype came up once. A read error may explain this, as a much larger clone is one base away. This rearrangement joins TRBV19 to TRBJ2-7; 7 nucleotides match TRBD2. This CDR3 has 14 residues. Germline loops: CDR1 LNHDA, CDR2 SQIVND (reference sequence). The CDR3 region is CVSSNGAGYYEQYF. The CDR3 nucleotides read TGTGTCAGTAGTAATGGAGCGGGATACTACGAGCAGTACTTC.

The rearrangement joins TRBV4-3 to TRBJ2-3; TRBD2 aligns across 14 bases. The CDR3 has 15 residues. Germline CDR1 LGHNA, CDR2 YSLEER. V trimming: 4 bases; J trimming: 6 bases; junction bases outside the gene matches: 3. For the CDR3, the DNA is TGCGCCAGCAGCCCGGGGACTAGCGGGAGTGATACGCAGTATTTT. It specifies CASSPGTSGSDTQYF.